The 10 T cell receptor beta chains below all came from one sample that was sequenced in a study of blood T cell repertoires in COVID-19 (dated by TCRdb to between 2020 and 2021). Library preparation employed the immunoSEQ multiplex PCR assay. The source is immuneACCESS, and TCRdb retained only in-frame sequences with V and J called. Part of the clones is not carried over; for the studies checked, unresolved V genes explain less than half of this, and the remainder is unexplained. This sample holds about 10,000 clones; 80% to 90% were observed only once. Of the sample, 7% to 10% is held by the ten largest clones. The sequencing input was peripheral blood. The receptors stem from a human donor in a cohort sampled during active COVID-19.

The J gene is TRBJ1-6, the V gene TRBV14; D not certain. The V end was cut by 1 base, the J end by 9 bases, with 7 bases between. Germline lookup yields CDR1 SGHDN and CDR2 FVKESK. The CDR3 loop spans 13 amino acids. In DNA, the CDR3 is TGTGCCAGCAGCCAAGGTTCCGGTTCACCCCTCCACTTT. Protein sequence: CASSQGSGSPLHF.

The chain uses TRBV3-1 (or the pseudogene TRBV3-2) and TRBJ2-5, with a possible D match to TRBD2 (6 bases). The CDR3 has 15 amino acids. V lost 4 bases to trimming and J lost 2 bases, with 14 bases between them. Germline assignment: CDR1 LGHDT and CDR2 YNNKEL (reference sequence). Here the CDR3 reads CASSRSPSAQETQYF. The CDR3 DNA follows: TGTGCCAGCAGCCGTTCACCTAGCGCTCAAGAGACCCAGTACTTC.

This clone has only one observation. One end of the junction varies from germline; a read error may be responsible. J is TRBJ2-7 and V is TRBV20-1; 11 positions agree with TRBD2. This CDR3 contains 10 residues. The germline V gene encodes CDR1 DFQATT and CDR2 SNEGSKA (reference sequence). As DNA, the CDR3 is TGCAGTGCAGACGCGGGACTAGCGGTCTTC. It codes for CSADAGLAVF.

The chain couples TRBV27 to TRBJ2-2; 7 bases line up with TRBD1. The J segment lost 4 bases and the V segment lost 7 bases, leaving 6 bases of the junction unmatched. Germline CDR1 and CDR2: MNHEY and SMNVEV (reference sequence). There are 14 residues in the CDR3. The CDR3 DNA reads TGTGCCAGCAAAGGCCAGGGGGTCACCGGGGAGCTGTTTTTT. Its protein product is CASKGQGVTGELFF.

The chain employs TRBV30 and TRBJ1-3, with TRBD1 matching 8 bases. J lost 0 bases, V lost 4 bases, and 11 bases had no gene match. Per germline, CDR1 GTSNPN and CDR2 SVGIG (reference sequence). The CDR3 has 17 residues. For the CDR3, the DNA is TGTGCCTGGAAGAGAGGGGGACAGGAAAGCTCTGGAAACACCATATATTTT. Its protein is CAWKRGGQESSGNTIYF.

The chain is built from TRBV2 and TRBJ2-1, with D perhaps matching TRBD2 (5 bases). Germline CDR1 and CDR2: SNHLY and FYNNEI. The germline V and J ends were trimmed by 7 bases and 0 bases, with 10 bases remaining between them. The CDR3 covers 14 residues. The DNA for the CDR3 is TGTGCCAGCAACGAGCGGAGCTCCTACAATGAGCAGTTCTTC. Protein: CASNERSSYNEQFF.

This clone is medium-sized in the sample. This chain links TRBV12-3 or TRBV12-4 with TRBJ2-7; perhaps TRBD1 as D (6 bases). This CDR3 has 13 amino acids. V lost 5 bases to trimming and J lost 0 bases, with 8 bases between them. The CDR3 DNA follows: TGTGCCAGCAGTCAGGACAGCTCCTACGAGCAGTACTTC. It is translated as CASSQDSSYEQYF.

This clone came up once. The V call is TRBV28, the J call TRBJ2-1, with 10 bases identical to TRBD2. There are 15 residues in the CDR3. The germline V gene has CDR1 MDHEN and CDR2 SYDVKM. J was trimmed by 3 bases and V by 5 bases; bases with no gene match: 4. CDR3 nucleotide sequence: TGTGCCAGCAGTCTGACTAGCGGGTTCTACAATGAGCAGTTCTTC. Translating it yields CASSLTSGFYNEQFF.

This clone was observed once. The V call is TRBV5-5, the J call TRBJ2-1; D remains unclear. V lost 9 bases to trimming and J lost 7 bases, with 14 bases between them. This CDR3 has 12 residues. The germline V gene encodes CDR1 SGHKS and CDR2 YYEKEE (reference sequence). The CDR3 sequence is CATFFQANEQFF. CDR3 nucleotide sequence: TGTGCCACGTTTTTCCAAGCAAATGAGCAGTTCTTC.

The V and J genes are TRBV11-2 and TRBJ2-1; the match to TRBD2 covers 15 bases. Germline CDR1 SGHAT, CDR2 FQNNGV. The CDR3 runs to 17 residues. After removal of 3 bases from V and 6 bases from J, the junction contained 6 bases not matched to a gene. This CDR3 is CASSFRTSGRASNEQFF. The CDR3, as DNA: TGTGCCAGCAGCTTTCGGACTAGCGGGAGGGCCTCCAATGAGCAGTTCTTC.